This TCR beta chain was captured in a study of blood T cell repertoires in COVID-19. As for the study in general: Italy, Spain and the United States were the sources of the convalescent and acute COVID-19 samples. T cells, B-cell-depleted T cells, or PBMCs provided the cDNA or gDNA that served as material.

The CDR3 consists of 14 residues. The germline CDR1 and CDR2 sequences are KGHSH and LQKENI. Trimming pared 6 bases from V and 5 bases from J, leaving 14 bases between. The repertoire was sequenced with immunoSEQ multiplex PCR; TCRdb's copy has only in-frame clones and lacks some. The repertoire has over 300,000 clones, 80% to 90% of them found once; the top ten carry under 11%. Participants reported their clinical history, and cohort assignment relied on those reports. For recovered donors of Cohort 3, there were two negative PCRs, clearance, or symptom resolution. J is TRBJ2-1 and V is TRBV18; perhaps TRBD1 as D (6 bases). The sequenced material came from PBMCs or T cells enriched from blood (not recorded which). The clonotype originates from a woman between 18 and 29 years old who had recovered from COVID-19. CDR3 loop: CASSSRQANNEQFF. DNA of the CDR3: TGTGCCAGCTCCTCTCGACAGGCGAACAATGAGCAGTTCTTC.